What follows are 15 T cell receptor beta chains derived from one specimen sequenced in a study of metastatic and nonmetastatic thyroid tumors. MiXCR was used by TCRdb to re-call the PCR reads. The data contain approximately 17,000 clones, 16% of them seen just once; the ten biggest clones take up around 18%. No patient received treatment before thyroid surgery. Sequenced input: blood. The receptors come from a male donor with papillary thyroid cancer or a benign thyroid nodule (not recorded which). Some clones in this sample may be carry-over from other donors' samples.

This clone rates as medium-sized. The V call is TRBV6-6, the J call TRBJ1-6; D remains ambiguous. V dropped 3 bases and J dropped 7 bases, with 10 bases sitting between them. The V gene's germline CDR1 is MNHNY and CDR2 SVGAGI (reference sequence). The CDR3 totals 14 residues. CDR3 in amino acids: CASSYERGNSPLHF. The CDR3 nucleotides are TGTGCCAGCAGTTATGAGCGGGGAAATTCACCCCTCCACTTT.

This clone was detected ten times or more. This rearrangement joins TRBV20-1 to TRBJ1-1; 8 bases agree with TRBD1. The V and J ends lost 6 bases and 3 bases, in that order; junction bases with no gene match: 9. This CDR3 spans 14 amino acids. CDR1 and CDR2 from the germline V gene are DFQATT and SNEGSKA (reference sequence). The CDR3 nucleotides are TGCAGTGCAACCGTGACAGGGGATTACACTGAAGCTTTCTTT. It yields the protein CSATVTGDYTEAFF.

This clone was seen repeatedly, ten times or more. This chain uses TRBV20-1 with TRBJ1-1; 8 bases agree with TRBD1. In germline, CDR1 is DFQATT, CDR2 SNEGSKA (reference sequence). The CDR3 sequence is 14 residues long. The V and J ends lost 6 bases and 4 bases, in that order; junction bases with no gene match: 10. The CDR3 sequence is CSAPQGAPGTEAFF. As DNA, the CDR3 is TGCAGTGCCCCTCAGGGGGCGCCGGGCACTGAAGCTTTCTTT.

This clone was counted ten times or more. This rearrangement joins TRBV18 to TRBJ2-1, with 7 nucleotides matching TRBD2. The CDR3 extends over 12 amino acids. V gave up 4 bases and J gave up 9 bases; unmatched junction bases: 3. In germline, CDR1 is KGHSH, CDR2 LQKENI. This CDR3 is CASSLLASEQFF. CDR3 DNA sequence: TGTGCCAGCTCACTACTAGCGAGTGAGCAGTTCTTC.

There are many counts of this clone. This chain connects TRBV6-1 to TRBJ1-5, with 8 bases aligning to TRBD1. J lost 4 bases, V lost 5 bases, and 10 bases had no gene match. CDR3 size: 16 residues. The germline V gene has CDR1 MNHNS and CDR2 SASEGT. The CDR3 protein is CASSSSQGGKNQPQHF. In nucleotides, the CDR3 is TGTGCCAGCAGTTCATCACAGGGGGGGAAGAATCAGCCCCAGCATTTT.

This clone was seen ten or more times. The chain joins TRBV9 to TRBJ2-7; perhaps TRBD1 as D (6 bases). CDR1 is SGDLS, CDR2 YYNGEE, per germline. Trimming pared 4 bases from V and 1 base from J, leaving 9 bases between. This CDR3 is built from 13 residues. The DNA for the CDR3 is TGTGCCAGCAGCTTAGGACAGTCCTACGAGCAGTACTTC. It encodes CASSLGQSYEQYF.

This clone was recorded many times. This chain connects TRBV20-1 to TRBJ1-1, with 7 nucleotides matching TRBD1. Germline V gives CDR1 DFQATT, CDR2 SNEGSKA (reference sequence). This CDR3 has 15 amino acids. V shed 0 bases and J 3 bases; nucleotides not matched to a gene: 7. The chain's CDR3 is CSARDQGVGDTEAFF. CDR3 DNA: TGCAGTGCTAGAGATCAGGGGGTCGGCGACACTGAAGCTTTCTTT.

This clone was found many times. This chain connects TRBV28 to TRBJ1-1; no firm D call. This CDR3 has 12 amino acids. V was pared by 5 bases and J by 6 bases, with 10 bases between. In germline, CDR1 is MDHEN, CDR2 SYDVKM. CDR3 bases: TGTGCCAGCAGTAACGGGCCATCTGAAGCTTTCTTT. Protein product: CASSNGPSEAFF.

The sample holds many counts of this clone. The CDR3 protein is CSARELSRTGELFF. CDR3 nucleotides: TGCAGTGCTAGAGAGCTATCCCGTACCGGGGAGCTGTTTTTT. The chain couples TRBV20-1 to TRBJ2-2; D not certain. CDR3 length: 14 amino acids. Germline V gene sequence: CDR1 DFQATT, CDR2 SNEGSKA (reference sequence). Trimming stripped 0 bases from V and 5 bases from J, with 10 bases between.

This clone was seen at least ten times. The CDR3 here is CAWSVSSWETQYF. In nucleotides, the CDR3 is TGTGCCTGGAGTGTATCGAGTTGGGAGACCCAGTACTTC. The chain has TRBV30 and TRBJ2-5; D remains unclear. The CDR3 is 13 amino acids. Per the germline V gene, CDR1 is GTSNPN and CDR2 is SVGIG (reference sequence). Trimming removed 0 bases from V and 5 bases from J, with 10 bases in between. Filled out from reference TRBV30 and TRBJ2-5, the complete variable domain reads SQTIHQWPATLVQPVGSPLSLECTVEGTSNPNLYWYRQAAGRGLQLLFYSVGIGQISSEVPQNLSASRPQDRQFILSSKKLLLSDSGFYLCAWSVSSWETQYFGPGTRLLVL.

By sample share, this clone is medium-sized. This rearrangement joins TRBV11-1 to TRBJ2-7; the match to TRBD2 covers 10 bases. Germline loops: CDR1 SGHAT, CDR2 FQDESV (reference sequence). The CDR3 consists of 16 residues. With V trimmed by 5 bases and J by 2 bases, 9 bases remained unmatched. The CDR3 coding sequence is TGTGCCAGCAGCCAAGCCGGGACTAGCGCCACCTACGAGCAGTACTTC. It codes for CASSQAGTSATYEQYF.

This clone was observed many times. The rearrangement joins TRBV30 to TRBJ2-2; 9 bases line up with TRBD1. Per germline, CDR1 GTSNPN and CDR2 SVGIG (reference sequence). The CDR3 covers 14 residues. The V and J ends lost 3 bases and 6 bases, in that order; junction bases with no gene match: 5. In DNA form, the CDR3 reads TGTGCCTGGAGCGGGGACAGGGAGGCCGGGGAGCTGTTTTTT. Translated: CAWSGDREAGELFF.

This clone was found many times. J is TRBJ2-2 and V is TRBV12-3 or TRBV12-4; 8 nucleotides align to TRBD2. This CDR3 comprises 16 residues. The junction had 6 bases not matched to a gene; V was cut back by 6 bases and J by 0 bases. CDR3 protein: CASSRGGIANTGELFF. The CDR3, as DNA: TGTGCCAGCAGCCGGGGGGGAATCGCGAACACCGGGGAGCTGTTTTTT.

This clone was found many times. The chain links TRBV6-2 or TRBV6-3 to TRBJ2-1, with TRBD2 matching over 15 bases. V trimming: 2 bases; J trimming: 4 bases; junction bases outside the gene matches: 3. Germline V CDR1 and CDR2: MNHEY, SVGEGT. The CDR3 totals 17 residues. The CDR3: CASSYHGTSGRYNEQFF. The CDR3 coding sequence is TGTGCCAGCAGTTACCACGGGACTAGCGGGAGGTACAATGAGCAGTTCTTC.

The V gene is TRBV30, the J gene TRBJ2-2, with 10 bases matching TRBD2. V gave up 3 bases and J gave up 2 bases; unmatched junction bases: 9. Germline CDR1 reads GTSNPN; CDR2 reads SVGIG (reference sequence). This CDR3 contains 17 residues. The CDR3 nucleotides are TGTGCCTGGAGGTGGGCTAGCGGGAGCTTAAACACCGGGGAGCTGTTTTTT. This gives the protein CAWRWASGSLNTGELFF.